Included here is one T cell receptor (beta chain) sequence, with context. This specimen comes from a study of OX40 agonist ivuxolimab in advanced cancers. V was clipped by 6 bases and J by 5 bases, with 16 bases between them. Germline V CDR1 and CDR2: KGHSH, LQKENI. CDR3 size: 14 residues. This table comes from immunoSEQ multiplex PCR, and its TCRdb copy is limited to in-frame clones, with some not included. The sample consists of tens of thousands of clones, around 86% of them appearing once. Sequenced here: CD4+ or CD8+ T cells sorted from blood, sampled in a trial of the OX40 agonist ivuxolimab. The receptor's source is an adult with an advanced solid tumor such as melanoma, head and neck, liver or kidney cancer. V usage is TRBV18 and J usage is TRBJ1-2, with D perhaps matching TRBD1 (6 bases). CDR3 in amino acids: CASSRDGTTYGYTF. The CDR3 DNA follows: TGTGCCAGCTCGCGGGACGGGACAACTTATGGCTACACCTTC.